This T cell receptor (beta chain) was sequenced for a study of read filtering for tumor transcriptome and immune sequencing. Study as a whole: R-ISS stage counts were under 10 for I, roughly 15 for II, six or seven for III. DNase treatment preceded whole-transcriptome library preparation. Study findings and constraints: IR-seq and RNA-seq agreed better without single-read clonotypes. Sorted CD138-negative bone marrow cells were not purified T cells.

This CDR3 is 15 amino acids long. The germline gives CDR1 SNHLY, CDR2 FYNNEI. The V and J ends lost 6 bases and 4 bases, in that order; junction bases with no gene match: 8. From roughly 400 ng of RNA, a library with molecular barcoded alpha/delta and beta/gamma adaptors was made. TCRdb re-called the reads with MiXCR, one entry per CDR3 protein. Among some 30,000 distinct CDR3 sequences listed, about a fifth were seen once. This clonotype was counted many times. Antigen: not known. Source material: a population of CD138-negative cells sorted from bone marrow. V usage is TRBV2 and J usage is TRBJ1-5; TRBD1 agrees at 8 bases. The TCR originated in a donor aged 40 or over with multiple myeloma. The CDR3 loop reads CASRSGQGLNQPQHF. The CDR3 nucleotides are TGTGCCAGCAGGAGCGGACAGGGCCTTAATCAGCCCCAGCATTTT.